Below are 15 T cell receptor beta chains sequenced from a single sample in a study of T cell clones after liver transplantation. Clones were sequenced by immunoSEQ multiplex PCR, and TCRdb holds only the in-frame ones, with some missing. The repertoire includes roughly 97,000 clones, around four fifths of them detected once, and 0.99% sits in the top ten. The specimen was CD4+ T cells from blood, collected before liver transplant. The source of these receptors is a human donor who received a liver transplant.

V and J are TRBV6-6 and TRBJ1-5; TRBD1 matches 7 bases. There are 15 residues in the CDR3. The V gene's germline CDR1 is MNHNY and CDR2 SVGAGI (reference sequence). Unmatched junction bases numbered 10, after V lost 7 bases and J lost 4 bases. CDR3 sequence (DNA): TGTGCCAGCACAGGGGGAAGCGGGGGGAATCAGCCCCAGCATTTT. Translated, it gives CASTGGSGGNQPQHF.

V and J are TRBV2 and TRBJ2-5, with D hard to call. CDR3 size: 14 residues. Trimming removed 3 bases at V and 5 bases at J, with 13 bases between. Germline loops: CDR1 SNHLY, CDR2 FYNNEI. The CDR3 DNA reads TGTGCCAGCAGTGAGCTACAGCAGGCCGAGACCCAGTACTTC. Its protein is CASSELQQAETQYF.

The J gene is TRBJ1-1, the V gene TRBV28; D is perhaps TRBD1 (5 bases). CDR3 length: 16 amino acids. The germline V and J ends were trimmed by 6 bases and 9 bases, with 26 bases remaining between them. Germline V gene sequence: CDR1 MDHEN, CDR2 SYDVKM. The CDR3 here is CASSPEKGRGQLKAFF. In nucleotides, the CDR3 is TGTGCCAGCAGCCCCGAAAAAGGGCGAGGACAACTGAAAGCTTTCTTT. The variable domain in full, with the rest retrieved from reference TRBV28 and TRBJ1-1, is DVKVTQSSRYLVKRTGEKVFLECVQDMDHENMFWYRQDPGLGLRLIYFSYDVKMKEKGDIPEGYSVSREKKERFSLILESASTNQTSMYLCASSPEKGRGQLKAFFGQGTRLTVV.

The chain links TRBV7-8 to TRBJ2-3; 9 nucleotides line up with TRBD2. Germline V lookup: CDR1 SGHVS, CDR2 FQNEAQ. CDR3 length: 17 residues. Trimming cost V 0 bases and J 3 bases; bases outside gene matches: 7. CDR3 in DNA: TGTGCCAGCAGCTTAGCGTCGACTAGCGGAACTACAGATACGCAGTATTTT. This encodes CASSLASTSGTTDTQYF.

The V and J genes are TRBV30 and TRBJ2-4; weak D call: TRBD1 (6 bases). Deletions cut 0 bases from V and 0 bases from J, with 12 bases between. Germline CDR1 reads GTSNPN; CDR2 reads SVGIG (reference sequence). This CDR3 has 16 residues. The CDR3 here is CAWSVVAGVAKNIQYF. The CDR3 DNA reads as TGTGCCTGGAGTGTAGTGGCAGGGGTAGCCAAAAACATTCAGTACTTC.

The V gene is TRBV29-1, the J gene TRBJ1-1, with 7 bases matching TRBD1. The J segment lost 1 base and the V segment lost 6 bases, leaving 11 bases of the junction unmatched. The germline V gene encodes CDR1 SQVTM and CDR2 ANQGSEA. The CDR3 totals 15 residues. The CDR3 loop reads CSVFTGAGGNTEAFF. The CDR3 nucleotides read TGCAGCGTATTTACAGGGGCGGGAGGGAACACTGAAGCTTTCTTT.

The rearrangement uses TRBV2 and TRBJ2-4, with D perhaps matching TRBD2 (7 bases). CDR1 SNHLY and CDR2 FYNNEI come from the germline V gene. V was clipped by 5 bases and J by 0 bases, with 14 bases between them. CDR3 length: 16 residues. The CDR3 DNA reads TGTGCCAGCAGTCTCGGGCGGGGGCTAGCCAAAAACATTCAGTACTTC. Protein: CASSLGRGLAKNIQYF.

J is TRBJ2-2 and V is TRBV27, with no clear D. V was cut by 4 bases and J by 6 bases, with 12 bases left in between. Germline CDR1 is MNHEY and CDR2 is SMNVEV (reference sequence). The CDR3 spans 14 residues. CDR3 sequence reads: CASSWGSTSGELFF. CDR3 bases: TGTGCCAGCAGTTGGGGTTCCACCTCCGGGGAGCTGTTTTTT.

The rearrangement links TRBV16 to TRBJ1-1; D not certain. V shed 0 bases and J shed 5 bases, with 7 bases lying between them. Germline V gives CDR1 KGHSY, CDR2 FQNENV. The CDR3 is 13 residues long. The CDR3 spells CASSQSGRTEAFF. CDR3 DNA sequence: TGTGCCAGCAGCCAATCAGGGAGGACTGAAGCTTTCTTT.

The V and J genes are TRBV6-1 and TRBJ1-2; D unresolved. Germline V gene lookup returns CDR1 MNHNS and CDR2 SASEGT. V was shortened by 2 bases and J by 1 base, with 5 bases between the two germline ends. This CDR3 region has 13 residues. CDR3 residues: CASSELINYGYTF. CDR3 sequence (DNA): TGTGCCAGCAGTGAACTAATTAACTATGGCTACACCTTC.

The chain is built from TRBV28 and TRBJ2-7; tentative D call: TRBD2 (6 bases). Trimming took 7 bases from V and 3 from J, leaving 13 bases between them. CDR3 size: 13 residues. Per germline, CDR1 MDHEN and CDR2 SYDVKM. The CDR3 is CASTMGGGYEQYF. CDR3 nucleotides: TGTGCCAGCACCATGGGGGGAGGCTACGAGCAGTACTTC.

The CDR3 coding sequence is TGTGCCATCAGTGAGGGGTTCCATAATGAAAAACTGTTTTTT. It specifies CAISEGFHNEKLFF. J is TRBJ1-4 and V is TRBV10-3; D remains ambiguous. The CDR3 is 14 residues long. Germline V CDR1 and CDR2: ENHRY, SYGVKD. Trimming took off 2 bases at V and 4 bases at J, with 8 bases between the two ends.

The chain employs TRBV6-5 and TRBJ2-7; 13 nucleotides align to TRBD2. V lost 6 bases, J lost 0 bases, and 2 bases stayed unmatched. This CDR3 is 15 amino acids long. CDR1 is MNHEY and CDR2 is SVGAGI in the germline V gene. CDR3: CASRLAGGTSYEQYF. DNA of the CDR3: TGTGCCAGCAGACTAGCGGGGGGGACCTCCTACGAGCAGTACTTC.

The V and J genes are TRBV29-1 and TRBJ1-6; 7 bases map to TRBD1. V shed 3 bases and J 0 bases; nucleotides not matched to a gene: 5. Germline V gene lookup returns CDR1 SQVTM and CDR2 ANQGSEA. The length of the CDR3 is 16 residues. The DNA of the CDR3 is TGCAGCGTTGAGGGACAGTTCAGCTCCTATAATTCACCCCTCCACTTT. Residues: CSVEGQFSSYNSPLHF.

The rearrangement uses TRBV27 and TRBJ1-1; D is undetermined. CDR3 length equals 13 residues. Germline V gene data show CDR1 as MNHEY and CDR2 as SMNVEV (reference sequence). Trimming cost V 3 bases and J 7 bases, with 12 bases left between them. CDR3 amino acids: CASSFREEDEAFF. The CDR3 coding sequence is TGTGCCAGCAGTTTCCGGGAGGAGGATGAAGCTTTCTTT.